Below are 14 T cell receptor beta chains sequenced from a single sample in a study of blood T cell repertoires in COVID-19 (dated by TCRdb to 2020 to 2022). Library creation used the immunoSEQ multiplex PCR assay. TCRdb re-hosts the immuneACCESS table, in-frame sequences only. Its copies lack some clones; in the studies checked, an unresolved V gene accounts for under half of them, and the cause for the rest is not known. For this sample there are roughly 240,000 clones; 70% to 85% appear just once. The ten largest clones represent about 1.9% of the sample. The sequenced material came from peripheral blood. The receptors derive from a woman of 80 years or more with acute or convalescent COVID-19.

V gene TRBV10-3 combines with J gene TRBJ2-1; TRBD1 is a possible D gene (6 bases). Trimming pared 0 bases from V and 8 bases from J, leaving 14 bases between. CDR1 is ENHRY and CDR2 is SYGVKD in the germline V gene. The CDR3 covers 15 residues. The CDR3 region is CAISESGTLTDEQFF. The DNA of the CDR3 is TGTGCCATCAGTGAGTCAGGGACATTGACGGATGAGCAGTTCTTC.

The gene calls are TRBV5-1 and TRBJ2-5, with 8 positions matching TRBD2. Germline V CDR1 and CDR2: SGHRS, YFSETQ. After removal of 7 bases from V and 1 base from J, the junction contained 6 bases not matched to a gene. The CDR3 has 14 residues. CDR3 DNA sequence: TGCGCCAGCGCAACTAGCGGAGCCCAAGAGACCCAGTACTTC. The encoded protein is CASATSGAQETQYF.

The chain joins TRBV7-2 to TRBJ1-2; D is unclear. Per the germline V gene, CDR1 is SGHTA and CDR2 is FQGNSA. This CDR3 is built from 16 residues. Trimming shortened V by 5 bases and J by 1 base, and 17 bases separated the two germline ends. Here the CDR3 reads CASSLSPPGINYGYTF. CDR3 coding DNA: TGTGCCAGCAGCCTTAGTCCCCCAGGAATTAACTATGGCTACACCTTC.

The chain links TRBV18 to TRBJ2-5; D not resolved. The V gene's germline CDR1 is KGHSH and CDR2 LQKENI. The CDR3 totals 13 residues. The V end was cut by 2 bases, the J end by 5 bases, with 9 bases between. In DNA form, the CDR3 reads TGTGCCAGCTCACCAACACAGCAGGAGACCCAGTACTTC. Amino acid sequence: CASSPTQQETQYF.

The V gene is TRBV5-1, the J gene TRBJ1-4, with 7 bases lining up with TRBD1. This CDR3 region has 14 residues. The germline gives CDR1 SGHRS, CDR2 YFSETQ. V shed 3 bases, J shed 6 bases, and the junction held 5 bases outside the gene matches. The CDR3 region has the DNA TGCGCCAGCAGCTCAGGGGGAGCCTATGAAAAACTGTTTTTT. Protein: CASSSGGAYEKLFF.

The rearrangement links TRBV11-2 to TRBJ2-7; possible D gene TRBD2, 6 bases. Germline loops: CDR1 SGHAT, CDR2 FQNNGV. V lost 1 base and J 5 bases, leaving 18 bases between the germline ends. The CDR3 loop spans 16 amino acids. CDR3 coding DNA: TGTGCCAGCAGCTTAGGCCTCCAGCGGGCGAGCCACGAGCAGTACTTC. This gives the protein CASSLGLQRASHEQYF. The variable domain in full, with the rest retrieved from reference TRBV11-2 and TRBJ2-7, is EAGVAQSPRYKIIEKRQSVAFWCNPISGHATLYWYQQILGQGPKLLIQFQNNGVVDDSQLPKDRFSAERLKGVDSTLKIQPAKLEDSAVYLCASSLGLQRASHEQYFGPGTRLTVT.

The rearrangement joins TRBV4-1 to TRBJ2-7; D ambiguous. This CDR3 contains 14 residues. V lost 1 base and J 2 bases, leaving 9 bases between the germline ends. Germline CDR1 MGHRA, CDR2 YSYEKL. CDR3 DNA: TGCGCCAGCAGCCAAGCCAACAACCCCTACGAGCAGTACTTC. This sequence encodes CASSQANNPYEQYF.

The chain employs TRBV7-2 and TRBJ2-1; TRBD2 might be the D (5 bases). Trimming pared 6 bases from V and 10 bases from J, leaving 19 bases between. This CDR3 comprises 14 residues. The V gene's germline CDR1 is SGHTA and CDR2 FQGNSA. The chain's CDR3 is CASRLLIEGREQFF. DNA for the CDR3: TGTGCCAGCAGGCTTCTCATCGAGGGCCGGGAGCAGTTCTTC.

The chain has TRBV5-1 and TRBJ1-1, with D maybe TRBD1 (5 bases). CDR1 is SGHRS and CDR2 is YFSETQ in the germline V gene. The CDR3 totals 12 residues. The V end was cut by 5 bases, the J end by 7 bases, with 12 bases between. The CDR3 DNA reads as TGCGCCAGCAGGTTTGACCAGGGTGAAGCTTTCTTT. Residues: CASRFDQGEAFF.

The rearrangement joins TRBV2 to TRBJ1-1, with 7 bases identical to TRBD1. V lost 6 bases, J lost 0 bases, and 4 bases stayed unmatched. There are 14 residues in the CDR3. The germline gives CDR1 SNHLY, CDR2 FYNNEI. This CDR3 reads CASSTGTVNTEAFF. DNA of the CDR3: TGTGCCAGCAGCACCGGGACAGTGAACACTGAAGCTTTCTTT.

V usage is TRBV5-5 and J usage is TRBJ1-3; tentative D call: TRBD1 (5 bases). Trimming pared 0 bases from V and 0 bases from J, leaving 10 bases between. CDR1 and CDR2 (germline): SGHKS, YYEKEE (reference sequence). The CDR3 covers 16 residues. Here the CDR3 DNA reads TGTGCCAGCAGCTTGGCGCGGGGACCCTCTGGAAACACCATATATTTT. Translation: CASSLARGPSGNTIYF.

The gene calls are TRBV19 and TRBJ1-5; 7 nucleotides agree with TRBD1. Germline loops: CDR1 LNHDA, CDR2 SQIVND (reference sequence). With 7 bases clipped from V and 2 bases from J, the junction kept 5 bases outside the gene matches. The CDR3 has 14 residues. For the CDR3, the DNA is TGTGCCAGTACTAACAGGGGTGGCAATCAGCCCCAGCATTTT. This gives the protein CASTNRGGNQPQHF.

The rearrangement uses TRBV5-1 and TRBJ2-1, with D possibly matching TRBD2 (6 bases). Germline V gives CDR1 SGHRS, CDR2 YFSETQ. CDR3 length equals 16 residues. Trimming pared 4 bases from V and 0 bases from J, leaving 14 bases between. The CDR3 region has the DNA TGCGCCAGCAGCCCCGGCGGGGCCAGCTCCTACAATGAGCAGTTCTTC. It encodes CASSPGGASSYNEQFF.

This rearrangement joins TRBV28 to TRBJ1-5; a weak D match, TRBD1 (5 bases). The V end lost 6 bases, the J end lost 8 bases, and 14 bases lay between the germline ends. CDR3 size: 13 residues. Germline V gene lookup returns CDR1 MDHEN and CDR2 SYDVKM. CDR3 protein: CASRQVGGEPQHF. CDR3 coding DNA: TGTGCCAGCAGACAGGTTGGGGGGGAGCCCCAGCATTTT.